This T cell receptor (beta chain) was sequenced during a study of CD8+CD57+ T cells in acquired aplastic anemia. CDR3 length: 15 amino acids. Germline-derived CDR1 and CDR2 are SGDLS and YYNGEE. Trimming removed 4 bases from V and 6 bases from J; junction bases left unmatched: 8. The patients chosen for sequencing had shown expansion of CD8+CD57+ cells (detected by flow cytometry). Among the patients, all had severe acquired aplastic anemia. The TCR beta profiling, which covered VDJ combination and CDR3 sequence, was carried out using genomic DNA as the template. MiXCR, run by TCRdb on the reads, gives a single entry per CDR3 protein. The table records roughly 190,000 distinct CDR3 sequences, roughly half of them present only once. Note on this clonotype: The antigen is undetermined.

Study results and caveats: CD8+ Simpson's diversity did not differ significantly between patients and controls. The number of CD8+ CDR3 sequences shared by patients and controls was around 30.

The J gene is TRBJ2-1, the V gene TRBV9, with 9 bases fitting TRBD1. What was sequenced was sorted CD4+, CD8+, or CD8+CD57+ T cells (not recorded which) from PBMCs. The sequence derives from a human donor with aplastic anemia. For the CDR3, the DNA is TGTGCCAGCAGCAGCCGGGACAGGGTCGCCAATGAGCAGTTCTTC. Encoded protein: CASSSRDRVANEQFF.